These T cell receptor beta chains were read from a single sample in a study of shared clonotypes between healthy human individuals. Repertoires were generated with immunoSEQ multiplex PCR, while TCRdb's copy carries only in-frame clones and drops some. The sample comprises 660,000 or so clones, 95% to 97% of which are singletons, and roughly 0.1% rests with the top ten. The sequenced material came from naive CD8+ T cells sorted from blood. The receptors shown here come from a woman in her twenties or thirties in good health. Each CDR3 is given with its conserved first and last residue. A D gene is named only where the DNA matches it firmly. Not all rows give a size; the values are once, few, many and, for expanded clones, a class.

v_gene	j_gene	d_gene	abundance	CDR3aa	CDR3nt
TRBV13	TRBJ2-3	TRBD2	NA	CASSLEAGGDTQYF	TGTGCCAGCAGCTTAGAAGCGGGGGGAGATACGCAGTATTTT
TRBV9	TRBJ2-7	TRBD2	NA	CASSVDGSGSTSSYEQYF	TGTGCCAGCAGCGTAGATGGTAGCGGGTCCACAAGCTCCTACGAGCAGTACTTC
TRBV7-9	TRBJ2-7	TRBD2	NA	CASSLGLASFYEQYF	TGTGCCAGCAGCTTAGGACTAGCTAGTTTCTACGAGCAGTACTTC
TRBV10-1	TRBJ2-7	TRBD2	NA	CASSAQRESSYEQYF	TGCGCCAGCAGTGCTCAGCGGGAGTCGAGCTACGAGCAGTACTTC
TRBV28	TRBJ2-7	TRBD2	NA	CASILSGGNYYEQYF	TGTGCCAGCATCCTGAGCGGGGGGAACTACTACGAGCAGTACTTC
TRBV5-4	TRBJ2-4	NA	NA	CASSDTTVDIQYF	TGTGCCAGCAGCGATACTACCGTAGACATTCAGTACTTC
TRBV13	TRBJ2-1	TRBD2	once	CASSVRTSGRAYNEQFF	TGTGCCAGCAGCGTGCGGACTAGCGGGAGAGCCTACAATGAGCAGTTCTTC
TRBV14	TRBJ2-7	TRBD2	NA	CASSVRLAGDYEQYF	TGTGCCAGCAGCGTCAGACTAGCGGGAGACTACGAGCAGTACTTC
TRBV6-5	TRBJ2-1	TRBD1	NA	CASSYSDRGPYNEQFF	TGTGCCAGCAGTTACTCCGACAGGGGACCCTACAATGAGCAGTTCTTC
TRBV2	TRBJ2-1	TRBD2	once	CASSEQRGSYNEQFF	TGTGCCAGCAGTGAACAGCGGGGCTCCTACAATGAGCAGTTCTTC
TRBV28	TRBJ2-7	TRBD2	NA	CASSQTSGEGYEQYF	TGTGCCAGCAGTCAGACTAGCGGAGAAGGTTACGAGCAGTACTTC
TRBV15	TRBJ2-5	NA	NA	CATSRDRGQETQYF	TGTGCCACCAGCAGAGATCGGGGACAAGAGACCCAGTACTTC
TRBV5-1	TRBJ1-2	NA	NA	CASSFSPLGGVYYYGYTF	TGCGCCAGCAGCTTTTCCCCTTTGGGGGGAGTATACTACTATGGCTACACCTTC
TRBV29-1	TRBJ1-2	TRBD1	NA	CSVEDSGQPEANYGYTF	TGCAGCGTTGAAGACTCGGGACAGCCAGAAGCTAACTATGGCTACACCTTC
TRBV14	TRBJ1-2	NA	once	CASSPGVPYGYTF	TGTGCCAGCAGCCCTGGGGTTCCCTATGGCTACACCTTC
TRBV11-3	TRBJ2-2	NA	NA	CASSLDPGGWNTGELFF	TGTGCCAGCAGCTTAGATCCCGGCGGGTGGAACACCGGGGAGCTGTTTTTT
TRBV6-4	TRBJ1-2	TRBD1	NA	CASSDGDRVVPLYGYTF	TGTGCCAGCAGTGACGGCGACAGGGTCGTTCCACTCTATGGCTACACCTTC
TRBV5-8	TRBJ2-1	NA	NA	CASSLGLYNEQFF	TGTGCCAGCAGCTTGGGCCTTTACAATGAGCAGTTCTTC
TRBV2	TRBJ1-2	NA	NA	CASSGTAVETYGYTF	TGTGCCAGCAGTGGGACAGCAGTTGAGACCTATGGCTACACCTTC
TRBV7-6	TRBJ2-5	NA	NA	CASSPGAEQYF	TGTGCCAGCAGCCCCGGAGCTGAGCAGTACTTC
TRBV27	TRBJ2-5	NA	NA	CASGAGETQYF	TGTGCCAGCGGCGCGGGAGAGACCCAGTACTTC
TRBV6-1	TRBJ2-5	NA	NA	CASSEDRSLDGTQYF	TGTGCCAGCAGTGAAGACAGGTCGTTGGACGGGACCCAGTACTTC
TRBV28	TRBJ1-1	TRBD1	NA	CASSVNRDRGTEAFF	TGTGCCAGCAGTGTAAACCGGGACAGGGGCACTGAAGCTTTCTTT
TRBV19	TRBJ2-2	NA	NA	CASNREQRTGELFF	TGTGCCAGTAATAGGGAGCAGCGCACCGGGGAGCTGTTTTTT
TRBV11-2	TRBJ2-1	NA	NA	CASSLVGAEQFF	TGTGCCAGCAGCTTAGTTGGTGCCGAGCAGTTCTTC
TRBV27	TRBJ1-2	NA	NA	CASSLGGGREAGYGYTF	TGTGCCAGCAGTTTAGGGGGTGGCAGGGAAGCAGGCTATGGCTACACCTTC
TRBV28	TRBJ2-7	NA	NA	CASNSKGGGYEQYF	TGTGCCAGCAACTCAAAAGGGGGAGGCTACGAGCAGTACTTC
TRBV6-5	TRBJ2-1	NA	NA	CASSYSGAYNEQFF	TGTGCCAGCAGTTACTCAGGGGCGTACAATGAGCAGTTCTTC
TRBV7-8	TRBJ2-1	TRBD2	NA	CASSLGGLGGNEQFF	TGTGCCAGCAGCTTAGGGGGACTAGGGGGTAATGAGCAGTTCTTC
TRBV11-2	TRBJ2-7	NA	NA	CASSLADLSYEQYF	TGTGCCAGCAGCTTGGCGGACCTTAGCTACGAGCAGTACTTC
TRBV19	TRBJ2-1	TRBD1	NA	CASSIPRDREAYNEQFF	TGTGCCAGTAGTATACCCCGGGACAGGGAAGCTTACAATGAGCAGTTCTTC
TRBV7-8	TRBJ2-1	TRBD2	NA	CASSFGLAGAVSSYNEQFF	TGTGCCAGCAGCTTCGGACTAGCGGGAGCCGTCAGCTCCTACAATGAGCAGTTCTTC
TRBV27	TRBJ1-2	NA	NA	CASSPYRTEAGYGYTF	TGTGCCAGCAGCCCTTATAGGACAGAGGCAGGGTATGGCTACACCTTC
TRBV19	TRBJ1-4	NA	NA	CASIDFGGTNEKLFF	TGTGCCAGTATCGATTTTGGGGGCACTAATGAAAAACTGTTTTTT
TRBV13	TRBJ2-1	NA	NA	CASSSGLTAPFF	TGTGCCAGCAGCTCCGGACTAACCGCTCCGTTCTTC
TRBV5-6	TRBJ1-5	TRBD1	once	CASSLWGQGVRQPQHF	TGTGCCAGCAGCTTGTGGGGACAGGGGGTTCGTCAGCCCCAGCATTTT
TRBV27	TRBJ2-1	TRBD2	NA	CASRGTSEEQFF	TGTGCCAGCAGGGGGACTAGCGAAGAGCAGTTCTTC
TRBV4-1	TRBJ2-4	TRBD1	NA	CASSQDGDRVNIQYF	TGCGCCAGCAGCCAAGACGGGGACAGGGTGAACATTCAGTACTTC
TRBV7-6	TRBJ1-1	NA	NA	CASSYHAGMNTEAFF	TGTGCCAGCAGCTACCACGCTGGCATGAACACTGAAGCTTTCTTT
TRBV15	TRBJ2-2	TRBD1	NA	CATGTTPGQGSTGELFF	TGTGCCACCGGCACAACCCCGGGACAGGGTTCCACCGGGGAGCTGTTTTTT
TRBV5-6	TRBJ2-2	NA	NA	CASSLYLRGGELFF	TGTGCCAGCAGCTTGTATTTGCGGGGTGGGGAGCTGTTTTTT
TRBV13	TRBJ2-7	TRBD1	NA	CASSPGTGVPYEQYF	TGTGCCAGCAGCCCCGGGACAGGGGTGCCCTACGAGCAGTACTTC
TRBV12-1	TRBJ2-7	NA	NA	CASSSEPYEQYF	TGTGCCAGCAGCTCCGAACCCTACGAGCAGTACTTC
TRBV27	TRBJ2-4	NA	NA	CASSLQGRGNIQYF	TGTGCCAGCAGTCTACAGGGTCGGGGAAACATTCAGTACTTC
TRBV27	TRBJ1-6	NA	NA	CASSLGLGNSPLHF	TGTGCCAGCAGTTTAGGGTTGGGCAATTCACCCCTCCACTTT
TRBV27	TRBJ2-6	NA	NA	CASGVSGANVLTF	TGTGCCAGCGGAGTCAGCGGGGCCAACGTCCTGACTTTC
TRBV29-1	TRBJ2-1	NA	NA	CSVEDRRESMNEQFF	TGCAGCGTTGAAGACAGACGGGAAAGTATGAATGAGCAGTTCTTC
TRBV14	TRBJ2-7	NA	NA	CASSQGQRGYEQYF	TGTGCCAGCAGCCAAGGCCAAAGGGGGTACGAGCAGTACTTC
TRBV27	TRBJ2-7	NA	NA	CASSLLQGNEQYF	TGTGCCAGCAGTTTATTACAGGGAAACGAGCAGTACTTC
TRBV7-6	TRBJ2-1	TRBD1	NA	CASSLAGGQNYNEQFF	TGTGCCAGCAGCTTAGCAGGGGGACAGAACTACAATGAGCAGTTCTTC
TRBV29-1	TRBJ2-2	TRBD2	NA	CSAFAGGPNTGELFF	TGCAGCGCATTTGCGGGGGGGCCTAACACCGGGGAGCTGTTTTTT
TRBV5-1	TRBJ2-1	TRBD2	NA	CASSLVLAGYNEQFF	TGCGCCAGCAGCTTGGTGCTAGCGGGGTACAATGAGCAGTTCTTC
TRBV7-9	TRBJ2-7	NA	NA	CASSLSSTSYEQYF	TGTGCCAGCAGCTTGTCATCGACCTCCTACGAGCAGTACTTC
TRBV19	TRBJ2-7	NA	NA	CASSIGGAVNEQYF	TGTGCCAGTAGTATAGGAGGGGCGGTAAACGAGCAGTACTTC
TRBV7-9	TRBJ1-4	NA	NA	CASSDPGDWEKLFF	TGTGCCAGCAGCGACCCAGGGGATTGGGAAAAACTGTTTTTT
TRBV25-1	TRBJ2-3	NA	NA	CASSAGPGLDTQYF	TGTGCCAGCAGTGCTGGACCGGGGCTAGATACGCAGTATTTT
TRBV27	TRBJ2-7	NA	NA	CASSSGLTYEQYF	TGTGCCAGCAGTTCAGGGCTTACCTACGAGCAGTACTTC